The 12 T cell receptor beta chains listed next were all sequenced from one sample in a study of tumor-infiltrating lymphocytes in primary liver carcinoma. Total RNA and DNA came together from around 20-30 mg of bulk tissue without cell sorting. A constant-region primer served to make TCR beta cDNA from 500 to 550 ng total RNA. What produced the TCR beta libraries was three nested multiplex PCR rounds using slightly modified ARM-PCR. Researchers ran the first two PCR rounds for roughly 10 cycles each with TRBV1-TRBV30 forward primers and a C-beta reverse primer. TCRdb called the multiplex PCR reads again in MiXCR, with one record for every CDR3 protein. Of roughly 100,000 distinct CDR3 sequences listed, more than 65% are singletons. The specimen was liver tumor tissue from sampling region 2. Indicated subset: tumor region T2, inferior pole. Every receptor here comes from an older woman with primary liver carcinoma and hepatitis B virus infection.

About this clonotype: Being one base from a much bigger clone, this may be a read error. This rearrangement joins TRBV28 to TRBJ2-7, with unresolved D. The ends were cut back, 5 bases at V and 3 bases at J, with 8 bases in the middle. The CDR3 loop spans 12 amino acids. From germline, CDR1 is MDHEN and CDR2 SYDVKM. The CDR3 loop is CASSRHLYEQYF. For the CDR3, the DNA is TGTGCCAGCAGTCGCCACCTCTACGAGCAGTACTTC.

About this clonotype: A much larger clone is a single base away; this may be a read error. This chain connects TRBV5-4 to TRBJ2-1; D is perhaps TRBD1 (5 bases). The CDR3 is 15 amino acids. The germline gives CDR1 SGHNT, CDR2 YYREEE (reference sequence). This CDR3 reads CTSSLVQGASDEQFF. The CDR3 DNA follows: TGTACCAGCAGCTTGGTTCAGGGCGCTTCGGATGAGCAGTTCTTC.

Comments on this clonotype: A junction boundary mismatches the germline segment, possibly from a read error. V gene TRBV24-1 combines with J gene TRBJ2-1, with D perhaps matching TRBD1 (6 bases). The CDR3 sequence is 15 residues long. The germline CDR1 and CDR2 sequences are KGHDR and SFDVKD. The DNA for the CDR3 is TGTGCCAGCATAAGGGGGTCTGAGCTCTACAATGAGCAGCTCTTC. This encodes CASIRGSELYNEQLF.

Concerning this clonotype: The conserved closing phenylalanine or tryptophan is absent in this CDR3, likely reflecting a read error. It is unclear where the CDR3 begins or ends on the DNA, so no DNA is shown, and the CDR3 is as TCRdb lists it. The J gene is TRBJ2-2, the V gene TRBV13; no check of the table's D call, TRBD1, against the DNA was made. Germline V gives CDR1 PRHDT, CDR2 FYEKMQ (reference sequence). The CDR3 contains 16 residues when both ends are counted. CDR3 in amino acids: CASSRWTGIDTGEPFL.

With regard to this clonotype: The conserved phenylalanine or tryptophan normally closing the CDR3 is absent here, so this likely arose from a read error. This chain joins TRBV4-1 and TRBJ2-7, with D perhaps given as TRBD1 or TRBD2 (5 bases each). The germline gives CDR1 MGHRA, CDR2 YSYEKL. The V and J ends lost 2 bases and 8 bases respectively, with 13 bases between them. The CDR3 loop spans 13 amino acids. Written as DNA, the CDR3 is TGCGCCAGCAGCCAACAGGGAGAATACAAGCAGTACTTA. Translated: CASSQQGEYKQYL.

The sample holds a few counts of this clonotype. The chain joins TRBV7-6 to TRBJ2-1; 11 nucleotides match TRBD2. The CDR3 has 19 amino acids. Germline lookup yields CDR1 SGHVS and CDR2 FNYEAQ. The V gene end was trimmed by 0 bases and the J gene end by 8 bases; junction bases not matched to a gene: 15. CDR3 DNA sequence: TGTGCCAGCAGCTTAGCCCTTCGGGGTAGCGGGAGGGCTAGGGATGAGCAGTTCTTC. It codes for CASSLALRGSGRARDEQFF.

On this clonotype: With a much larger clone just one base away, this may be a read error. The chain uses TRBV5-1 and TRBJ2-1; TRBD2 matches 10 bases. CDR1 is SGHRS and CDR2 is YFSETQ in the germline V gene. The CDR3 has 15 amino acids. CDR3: CANSLGLAFYNEQFF. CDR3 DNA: TGCGCCAACAGCCTGGGACTAGCGTTCTACAATGAGCAGTTCTTC. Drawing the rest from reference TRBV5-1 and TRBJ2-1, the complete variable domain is KAGVTQTPRYLIKTRGQQVTLSCSPISGHRSVSWYQQTPGQGLQFLFEYFSETQRNKGNFPGRFSGRQFSNSRSEMNVSTLELGDSALYLCANSLGLAFYNEQFFGPGTRLTVL.

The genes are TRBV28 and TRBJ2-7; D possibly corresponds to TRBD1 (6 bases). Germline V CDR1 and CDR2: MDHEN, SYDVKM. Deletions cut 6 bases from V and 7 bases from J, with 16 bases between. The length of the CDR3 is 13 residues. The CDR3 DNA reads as TGTGCCAGCAGCTTGACAGGCATCGTGGAGCAGTACTTC. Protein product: CASSLTGIVEQYF.

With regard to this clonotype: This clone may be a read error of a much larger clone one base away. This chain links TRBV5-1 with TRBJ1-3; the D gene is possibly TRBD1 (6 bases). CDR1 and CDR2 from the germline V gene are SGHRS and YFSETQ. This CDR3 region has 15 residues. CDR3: CGSSSTGPSGNTIYF. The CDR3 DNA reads TGCGGCAGCAGCTCAACAGGGCCCTCTGGAAACACCATATATTTT.

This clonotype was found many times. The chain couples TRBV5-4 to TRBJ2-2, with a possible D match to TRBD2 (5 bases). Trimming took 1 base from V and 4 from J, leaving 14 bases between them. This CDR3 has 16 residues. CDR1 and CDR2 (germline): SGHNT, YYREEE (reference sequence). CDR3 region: CASSLSGKAGTGELFF. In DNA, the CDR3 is TGTGCCAGCAGCTTGAGCGGAAAGGCGGGCACCGGGGAGCTGTTTTTT. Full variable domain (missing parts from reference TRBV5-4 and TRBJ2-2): ETGVTQSPTHLIKTRGQQVTLRCSSQSGHNTVSWYQQALGQGPQFIFQYYREEENGRGNFPPRFSGLQFPNYSSELNVNALELDDSALYLCASSLSGKAGTGELFFGEGSRLTVL.

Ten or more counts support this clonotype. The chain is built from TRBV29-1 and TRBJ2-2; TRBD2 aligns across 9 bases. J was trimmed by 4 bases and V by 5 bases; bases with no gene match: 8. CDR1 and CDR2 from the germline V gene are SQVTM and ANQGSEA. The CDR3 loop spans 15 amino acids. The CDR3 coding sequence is TGCAGCGTTCGGGCGGGAGGGCCTAGCACCGGGGAGCTGTTTTTT. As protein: CSVRAGGPSTGELFF.

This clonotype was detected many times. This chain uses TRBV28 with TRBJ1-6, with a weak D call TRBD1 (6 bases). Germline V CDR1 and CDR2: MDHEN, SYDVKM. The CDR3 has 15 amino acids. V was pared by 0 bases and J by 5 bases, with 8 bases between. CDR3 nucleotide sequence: TGTGCCAGCAGTTTATGGCAGGGGCATAATTCACCCCTCCACTTT. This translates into CASSLWQGHNSPLHF. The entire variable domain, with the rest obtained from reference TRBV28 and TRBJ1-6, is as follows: DVKVTQSSRYLVKRTGEKVFLECVQDMDHENMFWYRQDPGLGLRLIYFSYDVKMKEKGDIPEGYSVSREKKERFSLILESASTNQTSMYLCASSLWQGHNSPLHFGNGTRLTVT.